This TCR beta chain was sequenced during a study of control samples from healthy donors and cancer patients. The CDR3 runs to 16 residues. Between the trimmed V and J ends, which lost 7 bases and 4 bases, there was a span of 22 bases. The germline V gene has CDR1 LNHDA and CDR2 SQIVND (reference sequence). Clones were read by immunoSEQ multiplex PCR, and TCRdb kept only the in-frame ones, dropping some. This sample has about 69,000 clones; roughly 91% occur once, and the top ten carry over 15%. The sequencing sample was made of PBMCs. This TCR was recovered from a man aged 60 to 69 with lung cancer. This rearrangement joins TRBV19 to TRBJ2-5; D uncertain. The CDR3, as DNA: TGTGCCAGTACCAAGGGAATGGACCAGCCAGGAGAGACCCAGTACTTC. Amino acid sequence: CASTKGMDQPGETQYF. Full variable domain (rest looked up from reference TRBV19 and TRBJ2-5): DGGITQSPKYLFRKEGQNVTLSCEQNLNHDAMYWYRQDPGQGLRLIYYSQIVNDFQKGDIAEGYSVSREKKESFPLTVTSAQKNPTAFYLCASTKGMDQPGETQYFGPGTRLLVL.